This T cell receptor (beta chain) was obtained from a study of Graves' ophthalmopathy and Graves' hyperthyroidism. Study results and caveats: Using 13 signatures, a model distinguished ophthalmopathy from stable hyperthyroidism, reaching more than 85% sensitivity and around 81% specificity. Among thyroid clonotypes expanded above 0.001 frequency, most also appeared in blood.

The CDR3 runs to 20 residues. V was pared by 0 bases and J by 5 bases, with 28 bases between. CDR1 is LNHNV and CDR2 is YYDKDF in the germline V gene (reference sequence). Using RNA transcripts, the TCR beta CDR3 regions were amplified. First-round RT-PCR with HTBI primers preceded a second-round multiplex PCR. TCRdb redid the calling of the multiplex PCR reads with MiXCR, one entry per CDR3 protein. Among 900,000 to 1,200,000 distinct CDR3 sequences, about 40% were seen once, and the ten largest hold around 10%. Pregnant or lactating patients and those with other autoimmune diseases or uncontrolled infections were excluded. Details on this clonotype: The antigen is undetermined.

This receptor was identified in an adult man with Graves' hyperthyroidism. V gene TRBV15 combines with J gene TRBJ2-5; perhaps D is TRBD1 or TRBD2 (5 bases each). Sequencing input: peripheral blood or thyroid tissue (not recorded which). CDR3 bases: TGTGCCACCAGCAGAGAGGAACGGCCGAACACCGGGGCAGGGCGGGAGACCCAGTACTTC. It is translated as CATSREERPNTGAGRETQYF.